The 2 T cell receptor beta chains given below trace back to one sample, sequenced in a study of cytomegalovirus exposure and HLA in healthy donors. TCRdb's copy holds only in-frame clones and misses some; the assay was immunoSEQ multiplex PCR. Among roughly 120,000 clones listed, about 87% were seen once. Sequenced sample: PBMCs. These receptors all come from a man between 18 and 35 years old in good health and CMV-seronegative.

V and J are TRBV12-5 and TRBJ2-1; TRBD2 aligns across 8 bases. Germline loops: CDR1 LGHNT, CDR2 FRNRAP. After removal of 5 bases from V and 6 bases from J, the junction contained 6 bases not matched to a gene. The CDR3 loop spans 14 amino acids. The CDR3 reads CASGPRTSTNEQFF. In nucleotides, the CDR3 is TGTGCTAGTGGTCCTCGGACTAGCACCAATGAGCAGTTCTTC.

The chain recombines TRBV28 with TRBJ2-7; 14 positions agree with TRBD2. Losses at the gene ends were 4 bases for V and 3 bases for J; bases not matched to a gene: 5. CDR1 MDHEN and CDR2 SYDVKM come from the germline V gene. The CDR3 spans 16 residues. CDR3 in amino acids: CASSSRLAGGLYEQYF. For the CDR3, the DNA is TGTGCCAGCAGTTCGAGACTAGCGGGAGGGCTCTACGAGCAGTACTTC.